Each of the 7 T cell receptor beta chains below was sequenced from the same sample in a study of cytomegalovirus exposure and HLA in healthy donors (dated by TCRdb to about 2017). Receptor amplification or capture employed the immunoSEQ multiplex PCR assay. The multiplex PCR relied on a mix of 60 forward primers for TCR Vbeta segments and 13 reverse primers for TCR Jbeta segments. The table was pulled from immuneACCESS by TCRdb, which kept in-frame rearrangements only. Such tables lose some clones; where checked, under half of the loss comes from unresolved V genes, and the rest has no known cause. This sample gives about 130,000 clones in total; 65% to 75% of them show up just once. Approximately 5% of the sample goes to the ten largest clones. Sequencing was performed on PBMCs. Source of these receptors: a woman in her forties or fifties in good health and CMV-seropositive.

The gene calls are TRBV5-1 and TRBJ2-5; maybe TRBD1 (6 bases). CDR3 length equals 14 residues. Germline V CDR1 and CDR2: SGHRS, YFSETQ. Trimming removed 3 bases at V and 2 bases at J, with 11 bases between. The CDR3 DNA reads TGCGCCAGCAGCTGGGACATACCTCAAGAGACCCAGTACTTC. It specifies CASSWDIPQETQYF.

This chain uses TRBV11-2 with TRBJ2-1; TRBD2 matches at 9 bases. From germline, CDR1 is SGHAT and CDR2 FQNNGV. The V and J ends lost 3 bases and 9 bases, in that order; junction bases with no gene match: 9. The CDR3 has 15 residues. The CDR3: CASSLLGGGAGEQFF. The CDR3 bases are TGTGCCAGCAGCTTGCTCGGCGGGGGGGCGGGTGAGCAGTTCTTC. Complete variable domain (other parts from reference TRBV11-2 and TRBJ2-1): EAGVAQSPRYKIIEKRQSVAFWCNPISGHATLYWYQQILGQGPKLLIQFQNNGVVDDSQLPKDRFSAERLKGVDSTLKIQPAKLEDSAVYLCASSLLGGGAGEQFFGPGTRLTVL.

The sample holds a few counts of this clone. This rearrangement joins TRBV11-2 to TRBJ2-1; D is ambiguous. The CDR3 totals 17 residues. V was clipped by 0 bases and J by 2 bases, with 14 bases between them. Germline assignment: CDR1 SGHAT and CDR2 FQNNGV. The chain's CDR3 is CASSLDIVGRAYNEQFF. CDR3 nucleotide sequence: TGTGCCAGCAGCTTAGATATAGTGGGCCGCGCCTACAATGAGCAGTTCTTC.

This clone was detected only once. The gene calls are TRBV14 and TRBJ1-3; TRBD1 might be the D (5 bases). In germline, CDR1 is SGHDN, CDR2 FVKESK. V was pared by 0 bases and J by 0 bases, with 15 bases between. CDR3 length equals 18 residues. CDR3: CASSQDLVGGSSGNTIYF. CDR3 in DNA: TGTGCCAGCAGCCAAGATCTTGTCGGGGGTTCCTCTGGAAACACCATATATTTT.

The chain combines TRBV30 with TRBJ1-1; 8 positions match TRBD1. Germline V CDR1 and CDR2: GTSNPN, SVGIG (reference sequence). This CDR3 is 12 amino acids long. With V trimmed by 5 bases and J by 1 base, 0 bases remained unmatched. CDR3 bases: TGTGCCTGGGGACAGGGGAACACTGAAGCTTTCTTT. This translates into CAWGQGNTEAFF.

The chain has TRBV29-1 and TRBJ2-1; 10 bases line up with TRBD2. V shed 7 bases and J 9 bases; nucleotides not matched to a gene: 3. The CDR3 has 11 amino acids. Germline V CDR1 and CDR2: SQVTM, ANQGSEA. In nucleotides, the CDR3 is TGCAGCGGTAGCGGGGGGTGTGAGCAGTTCTTC. Translation: CSGSGGCEQFF.

This chain joins TRBV7-9 and TRBJ2-1; 11 nucleotides align to TRBD2. Germline V CDR1 and CDR2: SEHNR, FQNEAQ (reference sequence). The junction had 7 bases not matched to a gene; V was cut back by 1 base and J by 8 bases. The CDR3 sequence is 16 residues long. In DNA form, the CDR3 reads TGTGCCAGCAGCTTAGGGGGTAGCGGGGGGGCATATGAGCAGTTCTTC. It is translated as CASSLGGSGGAYEQFF. Combining the CDR3 with reference TRBV7-9 and TRBJ2-1 gives the whole variable domain DTGVSQNPRHKITKRGQNVTFRCDPISEHNRLYWYRQTLGQGPEFLTYFQNEAQLEKSRLLSDRFSAERPKGSFSTLEIQRTEQGDSAMYLCASSLGGSGGAYEQFFGPGTRLTVL.